This TCR beta chain was sequenced for a study of CD8+CD57+ T cells in acquired aplastic anemia. As for the study in general: When averaged, DNA from sorted CD4+ and CD8+ cells came to approximately 3.2 ug.

Genomic DNA acted as the template from which TCR beta VDJ combination and CDR3 sequence profiling were carried out. Using its own MiXCR run on the reads, TCRdb lists one record per CDR3 protein. The sample lists hundreds of thousands of distinct CDR3 sequences; roughly a third were seen once. Germline V gene sequence: CDR1 SGDLS, CDR2 YYNGEE. The CDR3 consists of 14 residues. Trimming cost V 1 base and J 8 bases, with 12 bases left between them. It was patients with CD8+CD57+ cell expansion by flow cytometry who were chosen for sequencing. All patients were therapy-naive when blood was sampled. The sequence was collected from a human donor with aplastic anemia. V is TRBV9 and J is TRBJ1-4; a possible D gene is TRBD1 (5 bases). Sequences were obtained from sorted CD4+, CD8+, or CD8+CD57+ T cells (not recorded which) from PBMCs. CDR3 sequence: CASSVRGNDEKLFF. CDR3 coding DNA: TGTGCCAGCAGCGTAAGGGGCAATGACGAAAAACTGTTTTTT.